A single sample gave rise to the 10 T cell receptor beta chains below, sequenced in a study of CD8+CD57+ T cells in acquired aplastic anemia. Genomic DNA, serving as template, underwent TCR beta VDJ and CDR3 profiling. TCRdb redid the calling of the reads with MiXCR, one entry per CDR3 protein. This table has roughly 130,000 distinct CDR3 sequences, more than 40% appearing once. The sequencing sample was made of sorted CD4+, CD8+, or CD8+CD57+ T cells (not recorded which) from PBMCs. All receptors derive from a human donor in good health, serving as a control.

This clonotype came up many times. V is TRBV18 and J is TRBJ1-2; D is undetermined. Trimming removed 5 bases from V and 5 bases from J, with 18 bases in between. Germline V gives CDR1 KGHSH, CDR2 LQKENI. The CDR3 spans 15 residues. This CDR3 reads CASSTAPEGGYGYTF. The CDR3 nucleotides read TGTGCCAGCTCAACCGCACCGGAGGGCGGGTATGGCTACACCTTC. Combining the CDR3 with reference TRBV18 and TRBJ1-2 gives the whole variable domain NAGVMQNPRHLVRRRGQEARLRCSPMKGHSHVYWYRQLPEEGLKFMVYLQKENIIDESGMPKERFSAEFPKEGPSILRIQQVVRGDSAAYFCASSTAPEGGYGYTFGSGTRLTVV.

The chain combines TRBV7-2 with TRBJ2-7, with 10 bases matching TRBD2. Germline loops: CDR1 SGHTA, CDR2 FQGNSA. Trimming took 0 bases from V and 4 from J; bases not matched to a gene: 6. This CDR3 region has 16 residues. CDR3 in DNA: TGTGCCAGCAGCTTAGCCCTAGCGGGGGCTGGGTACGAGCAGTACTTC. Its protein is CASSLALAGAGYEQYF.

This CDR3 is CASSLLPTGPNQPQHF. CDR3 nucleotide sequence: TGTGCCAGCAGCCTCCTGCCGACAGGACCCAATCAGCCCCAGCATTTT. The V gene is TRBV7-9, the J gene TRBJ1-5, with D tentatively TRBD1 (6 bases). The CDR3 has 16 residues. Germline CDR1 and CDR2: SEHNR and FQNEAQ (reference sequence). Trimming removed 5 bases from V and 3 bases from J, with 17 bases in between.

This clonotype has just one count. The chain has TRBV19 and TRBJ1-5; maybe TRBD1 (6 bases). V lost 7 bases to trimming and J lost 7 bases, with 20 bases between them. The CDR3 is 15 amino acids. From germline, CDR1 is LNHDA and CDR2 SQIVND (reference sequence). The CDR3 reads CASMAAGGAGQPQHF. Here the CDR3 DNA reads TGTGCCAGTATGGCTGCGGGGGGCGCGGGACAGCCCCAGCATTTT.

The rearrangement uses TRBV7-8 and TRBJ1-5; a weak D match, TRBD1 (6 bases). CDR3 length equals 14 residues. Germline CDR1 reads SGHVS; CDR2 reads FQNEAQ. The germline V and J ends were trimmed by 7 bases and 5 bases, with 15 bases remaining between them. The CDR3 spells CASTEETGDQPQHF. CDR3 nucleotides: TGTGCCAGCACCGAGGAGACAGGAGATCAGCCCCAGCATTTT. Complete variable domain (other parts from reference TRBV7-8 and TRBJ1-5): GAGVSQSPRYKVAKRGQDVALRCDPISGHVSLFWYQQALGQGPEFLTYFQNEAQLDKSGLPSDRFFAERPEGSVSTLKIQRTQQEDSAVYLCASTEETGDQPQHFGDGTRLSIL.

The rearrangement uses TRBV15 and TRBJ2-3; 12 nucleotides align to TRBD2. The ends lost 0 bases at V and 8 bases at J; junction bases unmatched: 9. The CDR3 covers 17 residues. Looked up from germline, CDR1 is LNHNV and CDR2 is YYDKDF (reference sequence). In DNA form, the CDR3 reads TGTGCCACCAGCAGAGATTACCTAGCGGGGGGGCGTGGTACGCAGTATTTT. This gives the protein CATSRDYLAGGRGTQYF.

The chain joins TRBV25-1 to TRBJ2-7; D call uncertain. V was pared by 5 bases and J by 6 bases, with 14 bases between. The germline V gene has CDR1 MGHDK and CDR2 SYGVNS. The CDR3 consists of 13 residues. Here the CDR3 reads CASSPRTSGEQYF. DNA for the CDR3: TGTGCCAGCAGTCCTAGGACCAGTGGCGAGCAGTACTTC.

This clonotype was counted ten times or more. The V and J genes are TRBV20-1 and TRBJ2-3, with 15 nucleotides matching TRBD2. CDR3 size: 16 residues. The germline CDR1 and CDR2 sequences are DFQATT and SNEGSKA (reference sequence). V lost 4 bases, J lost 4 bases, and 6 bases stayed unmatched. In DNA, the CDR3 is TGCAGTGCTATGAGAGGGACTAGCGGGAGGCCAGATACGCAGTATTTT. Encoded protein: CSAMRGTSGRPDTQYF.

The CDR3, as DNA: TGTGCCAGCAGCGTAGGACAGGCCCTTACCTACGAGCAGTACTTC. This encodes CASSVGQALTYEQYF. The chain employs TRBV9 and TRBJ2-7; TRBD1 is a possible D gene (6 bases). The CDR3 spans 15 residues. V lost 0 bases and J 2 bases, leaving 12 bases between the germline ends. The V gene's germline CDR1 is SGDLS and CDR2 YYNGEE. Filled out from reference TRBV9 and TRBJ2-7, the complete variable domain reads DSGVTQTPKHLITATGQRVTLRCSPRSGDLSVYWYQQSLDQGLQFLIQYYNGEERAKGNILERFSAQQFPDLHSELNLSSLELGDSALYFCASSVGQALTYEQYFGPGTRLTVT.

About this clonotype: One junction end does not reproduce the germline sequence, and a read error may be involved. The rearrangement uses TRBV11-2 and TRBJ2-1, with TRBD2 identical over 12 bases. The CDR3 sequence is 15 residues long. Germline V CDR1 and CDR2: SGHAT, FQNNGV. In DNA form, the CDR3 reads TGTGCCAGCAGTCCGACTAGCGGGGGTCACAATGAGCAGTCCTTC. It codes for CASSPTSGGHNEQSF.